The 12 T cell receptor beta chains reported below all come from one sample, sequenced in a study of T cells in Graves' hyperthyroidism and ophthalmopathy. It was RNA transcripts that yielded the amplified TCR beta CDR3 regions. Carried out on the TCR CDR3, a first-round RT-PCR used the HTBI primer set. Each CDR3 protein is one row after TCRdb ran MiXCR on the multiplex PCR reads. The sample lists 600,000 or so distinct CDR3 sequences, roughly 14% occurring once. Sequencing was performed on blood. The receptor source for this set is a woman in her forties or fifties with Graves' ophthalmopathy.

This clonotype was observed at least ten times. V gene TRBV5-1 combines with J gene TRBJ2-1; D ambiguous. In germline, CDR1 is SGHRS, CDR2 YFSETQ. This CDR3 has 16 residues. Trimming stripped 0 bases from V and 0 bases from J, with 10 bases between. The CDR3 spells CASSLEEQSSYNEQFF. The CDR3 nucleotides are TGCGCCAGCAGCTTGGAGGAGCAGAGCTCCTACAATGAGCAGTTCTTC.

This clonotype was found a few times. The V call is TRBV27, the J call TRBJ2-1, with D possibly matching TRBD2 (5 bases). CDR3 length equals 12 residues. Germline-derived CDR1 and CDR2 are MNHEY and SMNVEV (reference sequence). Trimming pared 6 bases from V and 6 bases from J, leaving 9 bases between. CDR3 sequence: CASRSGPNEQFF. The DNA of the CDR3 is TGTGCCAGCAGGAGCGGCCCCAATGAGCAGTTCTTC.

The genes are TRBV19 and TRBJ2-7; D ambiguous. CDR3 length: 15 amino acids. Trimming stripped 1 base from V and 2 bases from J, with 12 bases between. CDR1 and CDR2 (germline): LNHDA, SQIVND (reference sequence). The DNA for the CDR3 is TGTGCCAGTAGTATAGGCCGCCAGGTCACCTACGAGCAGTACTTC. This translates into CASSIGRQVTYEQYF.

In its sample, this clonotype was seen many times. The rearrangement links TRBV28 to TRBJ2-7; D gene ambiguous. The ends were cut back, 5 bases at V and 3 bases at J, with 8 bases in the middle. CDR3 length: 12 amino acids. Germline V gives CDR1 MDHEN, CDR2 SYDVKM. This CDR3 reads CASSDNLYEQYF. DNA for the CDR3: TGTGCCAGCAGTGACAACCTCTACGAGCAGTACTTC.

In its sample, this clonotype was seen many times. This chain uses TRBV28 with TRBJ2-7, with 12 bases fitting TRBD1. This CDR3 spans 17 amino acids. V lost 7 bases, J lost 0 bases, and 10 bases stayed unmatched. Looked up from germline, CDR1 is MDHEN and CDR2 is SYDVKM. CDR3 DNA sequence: TGTGCCAGCACCCCTTTACAGGGACAGGGGGCCTCCTACGAGCAGTACTTC. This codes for CASTPLQGQGASYEQYF.

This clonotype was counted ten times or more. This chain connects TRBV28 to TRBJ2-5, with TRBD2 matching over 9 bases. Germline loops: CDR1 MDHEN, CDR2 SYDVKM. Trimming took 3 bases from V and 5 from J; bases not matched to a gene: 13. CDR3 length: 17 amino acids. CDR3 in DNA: TGTGCCAGCAGTTTTAAGTTGAGGCGGGAGGGCCGGGAGACCCAGTACTTC. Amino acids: CASSFKLRREGRETQYF.

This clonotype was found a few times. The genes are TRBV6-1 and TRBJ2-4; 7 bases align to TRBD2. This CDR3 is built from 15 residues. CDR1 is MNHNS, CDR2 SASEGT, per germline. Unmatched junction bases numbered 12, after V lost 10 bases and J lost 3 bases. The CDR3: CATLGREHDKNIQYF. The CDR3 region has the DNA TGTGCCACCTTAGGGCGGGAGCATGACAAAAACATTCAGTACTTC.

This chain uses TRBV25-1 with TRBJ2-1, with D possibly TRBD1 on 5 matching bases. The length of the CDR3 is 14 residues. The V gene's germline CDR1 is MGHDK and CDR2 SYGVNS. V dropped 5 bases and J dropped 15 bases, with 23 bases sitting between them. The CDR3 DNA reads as TGTGCCAGCAGTCGTCAAGACCAGGGCGCTGATCGGTTCTTC. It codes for CASSRQDQGADRFF.

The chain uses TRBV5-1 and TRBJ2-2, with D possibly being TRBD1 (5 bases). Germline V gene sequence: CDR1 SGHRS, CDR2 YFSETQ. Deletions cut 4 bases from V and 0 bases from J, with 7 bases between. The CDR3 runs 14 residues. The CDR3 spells CASSPTANTGELFF. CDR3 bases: TGCGCCAGCAGCCCGACAGCGAACACCGGGGAGCTGTTTTTT.

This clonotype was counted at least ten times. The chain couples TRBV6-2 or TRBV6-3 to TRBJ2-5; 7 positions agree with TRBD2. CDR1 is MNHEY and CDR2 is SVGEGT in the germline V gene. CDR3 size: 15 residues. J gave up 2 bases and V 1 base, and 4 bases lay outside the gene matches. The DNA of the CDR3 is TGTGCCAGCAGTTACTTCCAACTAGCGCAAGAGACCCAGTACTTC. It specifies CASSYFQLAQETQYF.

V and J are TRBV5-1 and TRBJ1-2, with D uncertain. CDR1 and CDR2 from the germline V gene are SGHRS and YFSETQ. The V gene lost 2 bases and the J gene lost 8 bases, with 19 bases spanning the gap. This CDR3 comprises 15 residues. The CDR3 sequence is CASSFHLTGEGGYTF. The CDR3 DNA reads TGCGCCAGCAGCTTTCATCTTACCGGGGAGGGCGGCTACACCTTC.

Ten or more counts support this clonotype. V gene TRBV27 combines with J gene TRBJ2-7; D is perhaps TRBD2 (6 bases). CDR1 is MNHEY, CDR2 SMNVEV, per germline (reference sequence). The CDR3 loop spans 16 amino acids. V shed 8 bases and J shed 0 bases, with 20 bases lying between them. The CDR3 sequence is CASLPAFSGLSYEQYF. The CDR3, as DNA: TGTGCCAGCCTACCCGCTTTTAGCGGCCTCTCCTACGAGCAGTACTTC.